This T cell receptor (beta chain) was identified in a study of a mutant IDH1 vaccine in newly diagnosed glioma. Looking at the study overall: Treated patients, about 62% male and around 40% female, averaged approximately 40 years of age. Earlier treatment was radiotherapy, temozolomide, or both, with most getting both. Visits V12 and V13 fell at weeks 35 and 47, respectively. General observations from the study: Immune responses arising from the vaccine appeared in about 93% of patients.

Note on this clone: As yet, its antigen is unknown.

Documented time point: week 35, safety follow-up. Alongside topical imiquimod, each dose of vaccine comprised 300 ug of mutant IDH1 20-mer peptide. Method: immunoSEQ multiplex PCR; TCRdb's copy keeps in-frame clones and lacks some. The sample lists tens of thousands of clones, roughly 81% occurring once. This receptor was identified in a man aged 35 to 55 with glioma. The sample here was PBMCs, taken from a glioma patient whose treatment included an IDH1 peptide vaccine.

This chain's CDR3 is CASTFGQGGNEKLFF. CDR3 nucleotides: TGTGCCAGCACCTTCGGACAGGGCGGTAATGAAAAACTGTTTTTT. The rearrangement links TRBV2 to TRBJ1-4; 8 bases map to TRBD1. Germline CDR1 SNHLY, CDR2 FYNNEI. Germline trimming cut 7 bases from V and 4 bases from J; bases unmatched to any gene: 8. The CDR3 is 15 residues long.